Presented here are 24 T cell receptor beta chains from one specimen sequenced in a study of early T cells in non-severe SARS-CoV-2 infection. TCRdb analysed the 5' RACE reads with MiXCR anew, one entry per CDR3 protein. The top ten clones hold more than 7% of a sample with over 35,000 distinct CDR3 sequences, about 6% of them seen once. The sequencing here drew on whole blood, taken at baseline. All receptors derive from an adult who was a healthcare worker with PCR-confirmed SARS-CoV-2 infection or an uninfected control (not recorded which).

This clonotype occurred many times. The rearrangement joins TRBV7-8 to TRBJ2-2; D is unresolved. The CDR3 is 13 amino acids. The germline V and J ends were trimmed by 3 bases and 7 bases, with 9 bases remaining between them. Germline V gene data show CDR1 as SGHVS and CDR2 as FQNEAQ. The CDR3 here is CASSLRLGGELFF. The CDR3, as DNA: TGTGCCAGCAGCTTGCGATTAGGCGGGGAGCTGTTTTTT.

This clonotype has more than one count but fewer than ten. The gene calls are TRBV28 and TRBJ2-5; D remains unclear. Germline CDR1 reads MDHEN; CDR2 reads SYDVKM. The V end was cut by 8 bases, the J end by 8 bases, with 24 bases between. The CDR3 contains 15 residues. The CDR3 sequence is CASCQRVDGPGTQYF. For the CDR3, the DNA is TGTGCCAGCTGCCAACGTGTGGACGGCCCGGGTACCCAGTACTTC. Complete variable domain (other parts from reference TRBV28 and TRBJ2-5): DVKVTQSSRYLVKRTGEKVFLECVQDMDHENMFWYRQDPGLGLRLIYFSYDVKMKEKGDIPEGYSVSREKKERFSLILESASTNQTSMYLCASCQRVDGPGTQYFGPGTRLLVL.

The table lists this clonotype with a few counts. The chain couples TRBV12-3 or TRBV12-4 to TRBJ1-5; maybe TRBD1 (5 bases). V lost 4 bases to trimming and J lost 6 bases, with 10 bases between them. The CDR3 length is 13 residues. This CDR3 is CASSYGGGQPQHF. The CDR3 DNA reads TGTGCCAGCAGTTATGGGGGGGGTCAGCCCCAGCATTTT.

The rearrangement uses TRBV5-1 and TRBJ2-4; the match to TRBD1 covers 12 bases. Germline CDR1 reads SGHRS; CDR2 reads YFSETQ. This CDR3 has 15 residues. With V trimmed by 4 bases and J by 6 bases, 5 bases remained unmatched. Written as DNA, the CDR3 is TGCGCCAGCAGCCCGGGGACAGGGGGCGGAAACATTCAGTACTTC. It codes for CASSPGTGGGNIQYF.

This clonotype showed up many times. V usage is TRBV6-2 or TRBV6-3 and J usage is TRBJ1-1, with a possible D match to TRBD1 (6 bases). The germline V and J ends were trimmed by 4 bases and 1 base, with 10 bases remaining between them. Germline CDR1 is MNHEY and CDR2 is SVGEGT. The CDR3 consists of 14 residues. CDR3 nucleotides: TGTGCCAGCAGTTTTAAGGGACAGAACACTGAAGCTTTCTTT. It is translated as CASSFKGQNTEAFF.

This clonotype appeared many times. The genes are TRBV27 and TRBJ1-3, with D hard to call. CDR3 length: 15 residues. Trimming cost V 0 bases and J 3 bases, with 9 bases left between them. From germline, CDR1 is MNHEY and CDR2 SMNVEV (reference sequence). The CDR3 region is CASSLSSGYGNTIYF. Written as DNA, the CDR3 is TGTGCCAGCAGTTTATCTTCTGGATATGGAAACACCATATATTTT.

This clonotype was seen at least ten times. The rearrangement uses TRBV30 and TRBJ2-3; no firm D call. The CDR3 is 13 residues long. V shed 0 bases and J shed 5 bases, with 9 bases lying between them. In germline, CDR1 is GTSNPN, CDR2 SVGIG (reference sequence). The CDR3 DNA reads TGTGCCTGGAGTGTACGGTCTCGAGATACGCAGTATTTT. This encodes CAWSVRSRDTQYF.

This clonotype occurred many times. The chain couples TRBV7-2 to TRBJ2-1, with D unclear. Germline V gene data show CDR1 as SGHTA and CDR2 as FQGNSA. V was shortened by 0 bases and J by 1 base, with 1 base between the two germline ends. The CDR3 consists of 13 residues. The DNA of the CDR3 is TGTGCCAGCAGCTTAGCATCCTACAATGAGCAGTTCTTC. Residues: CASSLASYNEQFF.

V is TRBV20-1 and J is TRBJ1-1; possibly TRBD1 for D (6 bases). This CDR3 is built from 14 residues. Germline CDR1 DFQATT, CDR2 SNEGSKA (reference sequence). The V and J ends lost 3 bases and 1 base respectively, with 12 bases between them. The CDR3 DNA follows: TGCAGTGCTAGGTCTCTGGACAGGAACACTGAAGCTTTCTTT. The encoded protein is CSARSLDRNTEAFF.

This clonotype occurred many times. This chain uses TRBV29-1 with TRBJ2-2, with 7 positions matching TRBD1. In germline, CDR1 is SQVTM, CDR2 ANQGSEA. Trimming cost V 6 bases and J 2 bases; bases outside gene matches: 6. This CDR3 is built from 14 residues. Here the CDR3 DNA reads TGCAGCGTAACCAACAGGGGAAACACCGGGGAGCTGTTTTTT. Translated, it gives CSVTNRGNTGELFF.

This chain uses TRBV18 with TRBJ2-3; no firm D call. The CDR3 sequence is 14 residues long. V lost 0 bases and J 6 bases, leaving 10 bases between the germline ends. The germline CDR1 and CDR2 sequences are KGHSH and LQKENI. CDR3 sequence: CASSPPDATDTQYF. DNA of the CDR3: TGTGCCAGCTCACCACCGGACGCCACCGATACGCAGTATTTT.

This clonotype was observed at least ten times. The rearrangement uses TRBV20-1 and TRBJ1-1; 8 bases are shared with TRBD1. V dropped 5 bases and J dropped 2; count of bases not matched to a gene: 10. Germline values: CDR1 DFQATT, CDR2 SNEGSKA (reference sequence). This CDR3 region has 15 residues. The CDR3 coding sequence is TGCAGTGCTTCGGACAGGGCTAAGAAAAACACTGAAGCTTTCTTT. Translated: CSASDRAKKNTEAFF.

This clonotype appeared many times. V is TRBV12-3 or TRBV12-4 and J is TRBJ1-1; D gene uncertain. V lost 4 bases and J 3 bases, leaving 6 bases between the germline ends. The CDR3 contains 12 residues. CDR3 loop: CASSYPHTEAFF. CDR3 nucleotides: TGTGCCAGCAGTTATCCGCACACTGAAGCTTTCTTT.

This clonotype has at least ten counts. The chain is built from TRBV6-6 and TRBJ2-3; D unclear. Germline CDR1 MNHNY, CDR2 SVGAGI (reference sequence). The V end lost 7 bases, the J end lost 1 base, and 9 bases lay between the germline ends. The CDR3 runs 13 residues. In DNA, the CDR3 is TGTGCCAGCACTGGCCACGGCACAGATACGCAGTATTTT. It codes for CASTGHGTDTQYF.

Of note for this clonotype: A read error may be the cause here, since a much bigger clone is one base away. The CDR3 sequence: CASRPNSGAYVLTF. CDR3 bases: TGCGCCAGCAGGCCGAACTCTGGGGCCTACGTCCTGACTTTC. The V and J genes are TRBV5-1 and TRBJ2-6, with TRBD1 as a possible D gene (5 bases). The CDR3 sequence is 14 residues long. Germline-derived CDR1 and CDR2 are SGHRS and YFSETQ.

The V gene is TRBV20-1, the J gene TRBJ2-3, with 13 bases lining up with TRBD2. The CDR3 extends over 15 amino acids. Looked up from germline, CDR1 is DFQATT and CDR2 is SNEGSKA (reference sequence). V lost 6 bases and J lost 4; bases outside the gene matches: 7. CDR3 protein: CSAKLAGGMADTQYF. As DNA, the CDR3 is TGCAGTGCGAAACTAGCGGGGGGGATGGCAGATACGCAGTATTTT.

Many counts were recorded for this clonotype. V is TRBV7-2 and J is TRBJ1-4; D unresolved. Germline-derived CDR1 and CDR2 are SGHTA and FQGNSA. The CDR3 is 12 amino acids. V was clipped by 2 bases and J by 13 bases, with 11 bases between them. The CDR3: CASSLSPALLFF. DNA of the CDR3: TGTGCCAGCAGCTTATCCCCCGCTCTACTGTTTTTT.

The genes are TRBV7-9 and TRBJ2-7; TRBD2 is a possible D gene (6 bases). Germline V gene lookup returns CDR1 SEHNR and CDR2 FQNEAQ (reference sequence). Trimming removed 7 bases from V and 0 bases from J, with 19 bases in between. CDR3 length: 16 residues. CDR3 amino acids: CASTKGGTSYSYEQYF. In DNA form, the CDR3 reads TGTGCCAGCACCAAAGGTGGAACTAGCTACTCCTACGAGCAGTACTTC.

At least ten counts were recorded for this clonotype. This chain joins TRBV6-1 and TRBJ2-1, with 9 bases identical to TRBD1. Losses at the gene ends were 8 bases for V and 5 bases for J; bases not matched to a gene: 7. Germline-derived CDR1 and CDR2 are MNHNS and SASEGT. The CDR3 spans 14 residues. The CDR3 nucleotides read TGTGCCAGCCGGGGACAGGGAATTAACAATGAGCAGTTCTTC. Translating gives CASRGQGINNEQFF.

This clonotype was seen more than once but under ten times. The rearrangement uses TRBV7-9 and TRBJ2-7; TRBD1 aligns across 8 bases. This CDR3 has 15 residues. After removal of 1 base from V and 4 bases from J, the junction contained 6 bases not matched to a gene. Germline V CDR1 and CDR2: SEHNR, FQNEAQ (reference sequence). The CDR3 loop reads CASSLVGRGRYEQYF. CDR3 nucleotide sequence: TGTGCCAGCAGCTTAGTGGGCAGGGGGCGATACGAGCAGTACTTC.

This clonotype was seen only once. Mismatch with germline at one junction end may stem from a read error. This chain connects TRBV7-9 to TRBJ1-1; D not certain. The V gene's germline CDR1 is SEHNR and CDR2 FQNEAQ (reference sequence). The length of the CDR3 is 13 residues. The CDR3 sequence: CASSPVAGTEALF. In DNA form, the CDR3 reads TGTGCCAGCAGCCCAGTGGCAGGCACTGAAGCTCTCTTT.

The chain recombines TRBV10-3 with TRBJ1-1; D not certain. With 5 bases removed from V and 0 bases from J, the gap between germline ends came to 7 bases. Germline V gives CDR1 ENHRY, CDR2 SYGVKD. The CDR3 totals 13 residues. As DNA, the CDR3 is TGTGCCATCAGTTCCGCACTGAACACTGAAGCTTTCTTT. Its translation: CAISSALNTEAFF.

The rearrangement links TRBV6-2 or TRBV6-3 to TRBJ1-5; D is perhaps TRBD1 (6 bases). Germline V CDR1 and CDR2: MNHEY, SVGEGT. The CDR3 is made up of 13 amino acids. V lost 2 bases, J lost 6 bases, and 8 bases lay in between. The CDR3 spells CASSYTGRQPQHF. In DNA form, the CDR3 reads TGTGCCAGCAGTTACACAGGGCGTCAGCCCCAGCATTTT.

This chain connects TRBV7-2 to TRBJ1-5; D gene ambiguous. Germline CDR1 reads SGHTA; CDR2 reads FQGNSA. This CDR3 contains 13 residues. V shed 2 bases and J shed 2 bases, with 4 bases lying between them. For the CDR3, the DNA is TGTGCCAGCAGCTTACCCGGCAATCAGCCCCAGCATTTT. Translating it yields CASSLPGNQPQHF.